These 24 T cell receptor beta chains came from one sample sequenced in a study of T cell therapy after organ transplantation. Described time point: 4-8 weeks after completion of therapy. The protocol was immunoSEQ multiplex PCR, while the TCRdb copy is restricted to in-frame clones and leaves out a portion. The data hold about 3,400 clones, with around two thirds observed a single time. These receptors lack a known antigen. The sequencing used CD8+ T cells from blood, collected after autologous CMV-specific T cell therapy. The receptors come from a human patient who had received a solid organ transplant and had CMV disease. The graft donor may have contributed some T cells.

The J gene is TRBJ2-7, the V gene TRBV5-1; possibly TRBD1 or TRBD2 for D (5 bases each). Trimming pared 0 bases from V and 3 bases from J, leaving 10 bases between. Germline CDR1 is SGHRS and CDR2 is YFSETQ. The CDR3 runs 14 residues. The CDR3 DNA is TGCGCCAGCAGCTTGGGGGCTGGGGGCTACGAGCAGTACTTC. Protein: CASSLGAGGYEQYF. The entire variable domain, with the rest obtained from reference TRBV5-1 and TRBJ2-7, is as follows: KAGVTQTPRYLIKTRGQQVTLSCSPISGHRSVSWYQQTPGQGLQFLFEYFSETQRNKGNFPGRFSGRQFSNSRSEMNVSTLELGDSALYLCASSLGAGGYEQYFGPGTRLTVT.

The CDR3 loop reads CASSQTGVYTEAFF. The CDR3 DNA is TGTGCCAGCAGCCAAACAGGGGTGTACACTGAAGCTTTCTTT. The V call is TRBV7-9, the J call TRBJ1-1; 7 bases match TRBD1. CDR3 length: 14 amino acids. V lost 5 bases to trimming and J lost 3 bases; unmatched junction nucleotides: 6. Germline V CDR1 and CDR2: SEHNR, FQNEAQ (reference sequence). The entire variable domain, with the rest obtained from reference TRBV7-9 and TRBJ1-1, is as follows: DTGVSQNPRHKITKRGQNVTFRCDPISEHNRLYWYRQTLGQGPEFLTYFQNEAQLEKSRLLSDRFSAERPKGSFSTLEIQRTEQGDSAMYLCASSQTGVYTEAFFGQGTRLTVV.

This rearrangement joins TRBV7-8 to TRBJ2-1, with D possibly called TRBD1 or TRBD2 (6 bases each). This CDR3 is built from 18 residues. Trimming left V 1 base short and J 3 bases short, with 19 bases between. The germline V gene has CDR1 SGHVS and CDR2 FQNEAQ. The CDR3 region is CASSLEGGMTSGYNEQFF. In nucleotides, the CDR3 is TGTGCCAGCAGCTTAGAAGGGGGAATGACTAGTGGCTACAATGAGCAGTTCTTC.

The rearrangement links TRBV5-4 to TRBJ2-7; TRBD1 matches 10 bases. V was pared by 2 bases and J by 5 bases, with 7 bases of the junction left unmatched. The CDR3 covers 15 residues. Germline CDR1 and CDR2: SGHNT and YYREEE (reference sequence). The CDR3 bases are TGTGCCAGCAGCTTCGCTGACAGGGGGCGGAACGAGCAGTACTTC. It translates to CASSFADRGRNEQYF.

The chain recombines TRBV30 with TRBJ2-3; D tentatively reads TRBD1 or TRBD2 (6 bases each). Germline values: CDR1 GTSNPN, CDR2 SVGIG (reference sequence). Trimming pared 0 bases from V and 7 bases from J, leaving 14 bases between. This CDR3 comprises 14 residues. The CDR3 DNA is TGTGCCTGGAGTGTACTCGGGGGCGCTTATACGCAGTATTTT. This codes for CAWSVLGGAYTQYF.

The chain links TRBV15 to TRBJ1-2; 7 bases align to TRBD1. Germline V gene sequence: CDR1 LNHNV, CDR2 YYDKDF (reference sequence). Losses at the gene ends were 5 bases for V and 8 bases for J; bases not matched to a gene: 14. The CDR3 has 15 residues. The CDR3 loop is CATSPGRGGSQGYTF. CDR3 in DNA: TGTGCCACCAGCCCAGGCAGGGGGGGCTCCCAGGGCTACACCTTC.

This chain joins TRBV6-1 and TRBJ2-6; D could derive from TRBD1 or TRBD2 (5 bases each). Trimming took 8 bases from V and 3 from J, leaving 14 bases between them. Looked up from germline, CDR1 is MNHNS and CDR2 is SASEGT. The CDR3 sequence is 15 residues long. CDR3 sequence reads: CASRDGDGGANVLTF. As DNA, the CDR3 is TGTGCCAGCCGGGACGGCGATGGTGGGGCCAACGTCCTGACTTTC.

This clone has only one observation. This rearrangement joins TRBV28 to TRBJ2-5, with D tentatively TRBD1 or TRBD2 (5 bases each). CDR3 size: 15 residues. Trimming cost V 10 bases and J 5 bases, with 23 bases left between them. CDR1 is MDHEN, CDR2 SYDVKM, per germline. The CDR3 coding sequence is TGTGCCACCGAGTCGTATGAGGGGCCTGGGGAGACCCAGTACTTC. Amino acid sequence: CATESYEGPGETQYF. The whole variable domain, remainder taken from reference TRBV28 and TRBJ2-5, is DVKVTQSSRYLVKRTGEKVFLECVQDMDHENMFWYRQDPGLGLRLIYFSYDVKMKEKGDIPEGYSVSREKKERFSLILESASTNQTSMYLCATESYEGPGETQYFGPGTRLLVL.

The chain joins TRBV7-9 to TRBJ2-5, with D possibly TRBD2 on 6 matching bases. Trimming took 1 base from V and 5 from J, leaving 23 bases between them. The CDR3 has 18 amino acids. Germline V lookup: CDR1 SEHNR, CDR2 FQNEAQ (reference sequence). In DNA form, the CDR3 reads TGTGCCAGCAGCTTAGTCACCCTGGTCGGGGGTTACGGGGAGACCCAGTACTTC. Amino acid sequence: CASSLVTLVGGYGETQYF.

This clone showed up just a few times. The chain is built from TRBV7-2 and TRBJ2-3; TRBD2 matches at 11 bases. This CDR3 contains 15 residues. V lost 3 bases and J lost 4; bases outside the gene matches: 3. The germline V gene has CDR1 SGHTA and CDR2 FQGNSA. The DNA of the CDR3 is TGTGCCAGCAGCTTTTTACTAGCGGGAGCAGATACGCAGTATTTT. It codes for CASSFLLAGADTQYF.

This clone was recorded only once. The rearrangement uses TRBV29-1 and TRBJ2-7, with 10 bases fitting TRBD1. CDR1 and CDR2 from the germline V gene are SQVTM and ANQGSEA. The CDR3 consists of 13 residues. J gave up 4 bases and V 5 bases, and 5 bases lay outside the gene matches. The CDR3 DNA reads as TGCAGCGTTAGACAGGGGGCTACGTACGAGCAGTACTTC. Protein sequence: CSVRQGATYEQYF.

In nucleotides, the CDR3 is TGTGCCAGCAGCGCGACAGGGCTGACAACCTACAATGAGCAGTTCTTC. Encoded protein: CASSATGLTTYNEQFF. The chain links TRBV9 to TRBJ2-1, with TRBD1 identical over 7 bases. The CDR3 is made up of 16 amino acids. CDR1 and CDR2 from the germline V gene are SGDLS and YYNGEE. J gave up 2 bases and V 3 bases, and 8 bases lay outside the gene matches.

This chain joins TRBV19 and TRBJ2-1; D gene unclear. The CDR3 sequence is 12 residues long. Deletions cut 1 base from V and 5 bases from J, with 3 bases between. The germline gives CDR1 LNHDA, CDR2 SQIVND (reference sequence). The CDR3 DNA follows: TGTGCCAGTAGTATAGTTCACAATGAGCAGTTCTTC. It specifies CASSIVHNEQFF. Filled out from reference TRBV19 and TRBJ2-1, the complete variable domain reads DGGITQSPKYLFRKEGQNVTLSCEQNLNHDAMYWYRQDPGQGLRLIYYSQIVNDFQKGDIAEGYSVSREKKESFPLTVTSAQKNPTAFYLCASSIVHNEQFFGPGTRLTVL.

The rearrangement links TRBV7-3 to TRBJ2-7, with TRBD2 matching over 7 bases. From germline, CDR1 is SGHTA and CDR2 FQGTGA. J was trimmed by 1 base and V by 2 bases; bases with no gene match: 2. This CDR3 has 14 residues. The CDR3 nucleotides are TGTGCCAGCAGCTTAGGGGGAGGGTCCTACGAGCAGTACTTC. It encodes CASSLGGGSYEQYF.

In this sample, this clone turned up a few times. This rearrangement joins TRBV10-2 to TRBJ2-1, with TRBD2 matching over 8 bases. V was clipped by 7 bases and J by 9 bases; unmatched bases: 8. Germline CDR1 WSHSY, CDR2 SAAADI. There are 13 residues in the CDR3. The CDR3 region is CASKAGEYGEQFF. The CDR3 DNA follows: TGCGCCAGCAAAGCGGGAGAATACGGTGAGCAGTTCTTC.

The rearrangement uses TRBV11-3 and TRBJ2-5; D not resolved. Germline lookup yields CDR1 SGHNT and CDR2 YENEEA. V was trimmed by 2 bases and J by 1 base, leaving 5 bases between them. The CDR3 covers 13 residues. The DNA of the CDR3 is TGTGCCAGCAGCTTACGCCTCCAAGAGACCCAGTACTTC. It codes for CASSLRLQETQYF.

The J gene is TRBJ2-1, the V gene TRBV7-8; 8 positions agree with TRBD2. The CDR3 totals 14 residues. Per the germline V gene, CDR1 is SGHVS and CDR2 is FQNEAQ. V gave up 9 bases and J gave up 5 bases; unmatched junction bases: 9. The CDR3 is CASRGGRMNNEQFF. CDR3 coding DNA: TGTGCCAGTCGGGGGGGGAGGATGAACAATGAGCAGTTCTTC. Filled out from reference TRBV7-8 and TRBJ2-1, the complete variable domain reads GAGVSQSPRYKVAKRGQDVALRCDPISGHVSLFWYQQALGQGPEFLTYFQNEAQLDKSGLPSDRFFAERPEGSVSTLKIQRTQQEDSAVYLCASRGGRMNNEQFFGPGTRLTVL.

The chain employs TRBV7-6 and TRBJ1-1; D not certain. The length of the CDR3 is 13 residues. The V gene's germline CDR1 is SGHVS and CDR2 FNYEAQ. Trimming cost V 1 base and J 8 bases, with 11 bases left between them. CDR3 region: CASSLDIGQEAFF. CDR3 nucleotide sequence: TGTGCCAGCAGCTTAGATATAGGGCAAGAAGCTTTCTTT.

This chain joins TRBV9 and TRBJ2-7, with TRBD1 as a possible D gene (6 bases). V was clipped by 2 bases and J by 0 bases, with 9 bases between them. The CDR3 has 14 amino acids. Germline loops: CDR1 SGDLS, CDR2 YYNGEE. CDR3 in amino acids: CASSVGHSSYEQYF. The CDR3 DNA follows: TGTGCCAGCAGCGTGGGACACAGCTCCTACGAGCAGTACTTC.

V usage is TRBV5-4 and J usage is TRBJ2-5; D might be TRBD2 (5 bases). V lost 4 bases, J lost 1 base, and 14 bases lay in between. Germline CDR1 reads SGHNT; CDR2 reads YYREEE (reference sequence). CDR3 size: 15 residues. CDR3 protein: CASSPLASTQETQYF. In DNA, the CDR3 is TGTGCCAGCAGCCCTCTAGCATCCACCCAAGAGACCCAGTACTTC.

By share, this clone counts as medium-sized (0.01 to 0.1%). The chain links TRBV6-1 to TRBJ1-5, with D possibly TRBD1 on 5 matching bases. CDR1 and CDR2 from the germline V gene are MNHNS and SASEGT. With 0 bases removed from V and 8 bases from J, the gap between germline ends came to 11 bases. CDR3 length: 14 residues. CDR3 region: CASSEAQGWEPQHF. DNA for the CDR3: TGTGCCAGCAGTGAAGCTCAGGGCTGGGAGCCCCAGCATTTT.

The chain is built from TRBV5-1 and TRBJ2-3; TRBD2 matches 14 bases. V lost 3 bases and J lost 7; bases outside the gene matches: 7. CDR3 length equals 16 residues. Germline V gene sequence: CDR1 SGHRS, CDR2 YFSETQ. The CDR3 nucleotides read TGCGCCAGCAGCTCTGGGACTAGCGGGAGTGGATATACGCAGTATTTT. Translated, it gives CASSSGTSGSGYTQYF.

Details on this clone: Other DNA variants within this sample encode the same CDR3. The chain employs TRBV5-6 and TRBJ2-7; D remains unclear. Trimming removed 4 bases from V and 6 bases from J, with 14 bases in between. Germline lookup yields CDR1 SGHDT and CDR2 YYEEEE. The CDR3 extends over 13 amino acids. CDR3 sequence reads: CASSLVGRTEQYV. The CDR3 DNA reads as TGTGCCAGCAGCCTGGTAGGGCGGACCGAGCAGTACGTC.

This sequence joins TRBV27 and TRBJ2-1, with D hard to call. Per germline, CDR1 MNHEY and CDR2 SMNVEV (reference sequence). V lost 3 bases, J lost 2 bases, and 11 bases lay in between. The CDR3 totals 15 residues. CDR3 nucleotide sequence: TGTGCCAGCAGTTTCGAGATAGTACCCTACAATGAGCAGTTCTTC. It specifies CASSFEIVPYNEQFF.